These 22 T cell receptor beta chains originate from one sample sequenced in a study of cytomegalovirus exposure and HLA in healthy donors. A multiplex PCR was run with 60 Vbeta primers and 13 Jbeta primers. Using immunoSEQ multiplex PCR, the repertoire was profiled, and TCRdb retains in-frame clones only, with some absent. The sample includes about 130,000 clones, around 67% seen only once; the top ten take roughly 4.5%. The sequencing input was PBMCs. The receptors originated from a young man in good health and CMV-seropositive.

V is TRBV5-6 and J is TRBJ1-4; 11 nucleotides align to TRBD1. V dropped 5 bases and J dropped 0; count of bases not matched to a gene: 12. The CDR3 consists of 19 residues. Germline CDR1 reads SGHDT; CDR2 reads YYEEEE. The CDR3 region is CASSSDRDRGFTTNEKLFF. Written as DNA, the CDR3 is TGTGCCAGCAGTTCGGACCGGGACAGGGGGTTCACAACTAATGAAAAACTGTTTTTT.

This chain joins TRBV7-9 and TRBJ1-5; 11 bases map to TRBD1. In germline, CDR1 is SEHNR, CDR2 FQNEAQ (reference sequence). After removal of 3 bases from V and 5 bases from J, the junction contained 3 bases not matched to a gene. The CDR3 sequence is 15 residues long. This CDR3 is CASSFGQGADQPQHF. The CDR3 DNA is TGTGCCAGCAGCTTCGGACAGGGGGCTGATCAGCCCCAGCATTTT. Together with reference TRBV7-9 and TRBJ1-5, the CDR3 gives the full variable domain: DTGVSQNPRHKITKRGQNVTFRCDPISEHNRLYWYRQTLGQGPEFLTYFQNEAQLEKSRLLSDRFSAERPKGSFSTLEIQRTEQGDSAMYLCASSFGQGADQPQHFGDGTRLSIL.

The rearrangement links TRBV6-6 to TRBJ2-1; 10 bases align to TRBD2. The V segment lost 6 bases and the J segment 4 bases; nucleotides outside the gene matches: 6. There are 15 residues in the CDR3. Germline V gene data show CDR1 as MNHNY and CDR2 as SVGAGI (reference sequence). CDR3 protein: CASRAGTSVYNEQFF. CDR3 in DNA: TGTGCCAGCAGGGCCGGGACTAGCGTGTACAATGAGCAGTTCTTC.

The V gene is TRBV18, the J gene TRBJ1-6; D uncertain. Trimming shortened V by 5 bases and J by 0 bases, and 11 bases separated the two germline ends. CDR3 length: 16 residues. CDR1 KGHSH and CDR2 LQKENI come from the germline V gene. In DNA form, the CDR3 reads TGTGCCAGCTCAAAAAGATCAGGCTCCTATAATTCACCCCTCCACTTT. Its protein is CASSKRSGSYNSPLHF. Full variable domain (remainder filled in from reference TRBV18 and TRBJ1-6): NAGVMQNPRHLVRRRGQEARLRCSPMKGHSHVYWYRQLPEEGLKFMVYLQKENIIDESGMPKERFSAEFPKEGPSILRIQQVVRGDSAAYFCASSKRSGSYNSPLHFGNGTRLTVT.

The chain combines TRBV18 with TRBJ2-7; 8 bases align to TRBD1. CDR1 and CDR2 (germline): KGHSH, LQKENI. CDR3 length: 15 amino acids. V lost 0 bases, J lost 3 bases, and 4 bases stayed unmatched. The CDR3 loop is CASSPPTGGFYEQYF. The CDR3 DNA follows: TGTGCCAGCTCACCACCCACAGGGGGTTTCTACGAGCAGTACTTC.

The gene calls are TRBV10-1 and TRBJ2-2; 8 bases are shared with TRBD1. Looked up from germline, CDR1 is WNHNN and CDR2 is SYGVQD (reference sequence). V dropped 8 bases and J dropped 1; count of bases not matched to a gene: 3. CDR3 length equals 14 residues. The CDR3 here is CASSTGENTGELFF. The CDR3 bases are TGCGCCAGCTCGACAGGGGAGAACACCGGGGAGCTGTTTTTT.

The count of this clone is one. V usage is TRBV5-4 and J usage is TRBJ2-7; TRBD1 matches 9 bases. V lost 4 bases and J lost 3; bases outside the gene matches: 14. The germline V gene encodes CDR1 SGHNT and CDR2 YYREEE (reference sequence). This CDR3 has 17 amino acids. CDR3 coding DNA: TGTGCCAGCAGCGGGACAGGGAGACTCATCAGCTACTACGAGCAGTACTTC. It encodes CASSGTGRLISYYEQYF.

The chain is built from TRBV5-6 and TRBJ2-7, with D possibly being TRBD1 (6 bases). From germline, CDR1 is SGHDT and CDR2 YYEEEE. Trimming stripped 2 bases from V and 3 bases from J, with 15 bases between. The CDR3 spans 15 residues. CDR3 DNA sequence: TGTGCCAGCAGCTTACAGCCGGGACAAGTCTACGAGCAGTACTTC. Protein sequence: CASSLQPGQVYEQYF.

V gene TRBV7-2 combines with J gene TRBJ2-1, with D tentatively TRBD2 (5 bases). The germline V and J ends were trimmed by 3 bases and 3 bases, with 12 bases remaining between them. In germline, CDR1 is SGHTA, CDR2 FQGNSA. The CDR3 length is 15 residues. The CDR3 spells CASSFRTRHYNEQFF. CDR3 DNA: TGTGCCAGCAGCTTCCGGACTCGGCACTACAATGAGCAGTTCTTC.

As DNA, the CDR3 is TGTGCCAGCAGTTTAGATTTAGTGGGAGTGGGCGAGCAGTACTTC. Its protein product is CASSLDLVGVGEQYF. J is TRBJ2-7 and V is TRBV28, with a tentative D call TRBD2 (5 bases). The germline V and J ends were trimmed by 2 bases and 6 bases, with 17 bases remaining between them. The CDR3 runs to 15 residues. CDR1 is MDHEN, CDR2 SYDVKM, per germline. The variable domain in full, completed from reference TRBV28 and TRBJ2-7, reads DVKVTQSSRYLVKRTGEKVFLECVQDMDHENMFWYRQDPGLGLRLIYFSYDVKMKEKGDIPEGYSVSREKKERFSLILESASTNQTSMYLCASSLDLVGVGEQYFGPGTRLTVT.

V usage is TRBV29-1 and J usage is TRBJ2-3, with 7 nucleotides matching TRBD1. Germline-derived CDR1 and CDR2 are SQVTM and ANQGSEA. J lost 1 base, V lost 5 bases, and 6 bases had no gene match. The CDR3 length is 14 residues. As DNA, the CDR3 is TGCAGCGTTCGGGCAGGGGGTGGCACAGATACGCAGTATTTT. Translated, it gives CSVRAGGGTDTQYF.

This clone was seen only a few times. The rearrangement uses TRBV21-1 and TRBJ1-2; the D call TRBD1 from the table was never checked on the DNA. TRBV21-1 is designated a pseudogene. This CDR3 comprises 13 residues. The CDR3 here is CASSDRDRTIDTF. CDR3 DNA sequence: TGTGCCAGCAGCGACCGGGACAGGACGATTGACACCTTC.

This clone came up a few times. V is TRBV6-1 and J is TRBJ1-2; D perhaps matches TRBD1 (5 bases). V dropped 5 bases and J dropped 5 bases, with 6 bases sitting between them. Germline CDR1 is MNHNS and CDR2 is SASEGT. This CDR3 spans 11 amino acids. The CDR3 here is CASSPGYGYTF. The DNA for the CDR3 is TGTGCCAGCAGTCCAGGGTATGGCTACACCTTC.

The V and J genes are TRBV4-1 and TRBJ1-3; the match to TRBD1 covers 7 bases. Losses at the gene ends were 6 bases for V and 0 bases for J; bases not matched to a gene: 5. This CDR3 comprises 15 residues. Germline CDR1 MGHRA, CDR2 YSYEKL. The CDR3 coding sequence is TGCGCCAGCAGACCGACAGGGTTCTCTGGAAACACCATATATTTT. Translated, it gives CASRPTGFSGNTIYF.

The rearrangement uses TRBV19 and TRBJ2-2, with 8 nucleotides matching TRBD2. Germline values: CDR1 LNHDA, CDR2 SQIVND (reference sequence). The junction had 5 bases not matched to a gene; V was cut back by 6 bases and J by 5 bases. The CDR3 length is 14 residues. The chain's CDR3 is CASSREGFTGELFF. CDR3 coding DNA: TGTGCCAGTAGCCGGGAGGGCTTTACCGGGGAGCTGTTTTTT.

This clone was recorded a few times. The V call is TRBV19, the J call TRBJ1-1, with a possible D match to TRBD1 (6 bases). The ends were cut back, 6 bases at V and 3 bases at J, with 17 bases in the middle. This CDR3 is built from 15 residues. Germline CDR1 is LNHDA and CDR2 is SQIVND (reference sequence). The CDR3 DNA follows: TGTGCCAGTAGCCCCCCGACAGGCGTGGACACTGAAGCTTTCTTT. It encodes CASSPPTGVDTEAFF.

The rearrangement links TRBV5-8 to TRBJ2-3; no reliable D call. CDR3 size: 15 residues. V gave up 1 base and J gave up 2 bases, with 11 bases separating them. Germline-derived CDR1 and CDR2 are SGHTS and YDEGEE. CDR3 sequence reads: CASSLLGQFTDTQYF. In DNA, the CDR3 is TGTGCCAGCAGCTTGTTGGGCCAGTTCACAGATACGCAGTATTTT.

CDR3: CASSSGTGEYSPLHF. In nucleotides, the CDR3 is TGTGCCAGCAGCTCGGGAACAGGGGAATATTCACCCCTCCACTTT. This chain joins TRBV28 and TRBJ1-6; 7 nucleotides align to TRBD1. This CDR3 has 15 residues. Per germline, CDR1 MDHEN and CDR2 SYDVKM. Losses at the gene ends were 6 bases for V and 8 bases for J; bases not matched to a gene: 10.

This clone was detected only once. This CDR3 is CASSPRRGPGTEAFF. Written as DNA, the CDR3 is TGTGCCAGCAGCCCAAGGAGGGGGCCGGGTACTGAAGCTTTCTTT. The genes are TRBV13 and TRBJ1-1; 7 nucleotides match TRBD1. The CDR3 extends over 15 amino acids. In germline, CDR1 is PRHDT, CDR2 FYEKMQ (reference sequence). J was trimmed by 5 bases and V by 5 bases; bases with no gene match: 11.

The V and J genes are TRBV29-1 and TRBJ2-7; 8 bases match TRBD1. The CDR3 is 14 amino acids. The germline V gene has CDR1 SQVTM and CDR2 ANQGSEA. V was clipped by 1 base and J by 1 base; unmatched bases: 3. The CDR3 spells CSVEATGDSYEQYF. The DNA for the CDR3 is TGCAGCGTTGAAGCGACAGGGGATTCCTACGAGCAGTACTTC.

The rearrangement joins TRBV5-1 to TRBJ2-1, with 11 positions matching TRBD2. The V gene end was trimmed by 4 bases and the J gene end by 4 bases; junction bases not matched to a gene: 4. Germline lookup yields CDR1 SGHRS and CDR2 YFSETQ. This CDR3 spans 15 amino acids. The CDR3 reads CASSPGLADYNEQFF. Here the CDR3 DNA reads TGCGCCAGCAGCCCGGGACTAGCGGATTACAATGAGCAGTTCTTC.

The chain carries TRBV9 and TRBJ2-3; 9 nucleotides agree with TRBD2. The ends lost 7 bases at V and 5 bases at J; junction bases unmatched: 8. The CDR3 covers 14 residues. Germline CDR1 SGDLS, CDR2 YYNGEE. CDR3 amino acids: CASGLAGAQDTQYF. CDR3 DNA: TGTGCCAGCGGTTTAGCGGGGGCCCAAGATACGCAGTATTTT.